This entry lists 21 T cell receptor beta chains sequenced from one sample in a study of graft-versus-host responses after intestinal transplantation. Clones were sequenced by immunoSEQ multiplex PCR, and TCRdb holds only the in-frame ones, with some missing. The sample records about 15,000 clones, around a third being singletons. Stimulators, some 200,000 irradiated and violet-dye-labeled cells, were plated with some 200,000 CFSE-labeled responder cells. The sequencing used alloreactive CD8+ T cells from a mixed lymphocyte reaction culture, collected before intestinal transplant. Subset: CFSE-low proliferating T cells sorted from roughly 6-day pre-transplant mixed lymphocyte reaction (GvH or HvG direction). All receptors derive from a human patient who received an intestinal transplant.

This clone was counted only a few times. The rearrangement links TRBV27 to TRBJ2-7; TRBD1 agrees at 8 bases. The CDR3 consists of 14 residues. Looked up from germline, CDR1 is MNHEY and CDR2 is SMNVEV (reference sequence). With V trimmed by 6 bases and J by 6 bases, 10 bases remained unmatched. The CDR3, as DNA: TGTGCCAGCAGCTTAGGGACAGGCGGCGGCGAGCAGTACTTC. Amino acids: CASSLGTGGGEQYF.

This clone was seen more than once but under ten times. This chain links TRBV27 with TRBJ2-7, with D perhaps matching TRBD1 (5 bases). Germline V gene lookup returns CDR1 MNHEY and CDR2 SMNVEV (reference sequence). Trimming cost V 3 bases and J 3 bases, with 9 bases left between them. The CDR3 has 13 residues. The DNA of the CDR3 is TGTGCCAGCAGTTTGGGAACAGGCTACGAGCAGTACTTC. This translates into CASSLGTGYEQYF.

The sample holds a few counts of this clone. The rearrangement joins TRBV11-3 to TRBJ2-3; D possibly corresponds to TRBD2 (6 bases). The length of the CDR3 is 17 residues. The germline V gene encodes CDR1 SGHNT and CDR2 YENEEA. The V end was cut by 6 bases, the J end by 4 bases, with 23 bases between. The CDR3 nucleotides read TGTGCCAGCAGAGTAATGGGGGGAAGAGGGATCCCAGATACGCAGTATTTT. This codes for CASRVMGGRGIPDTQYF.

V and J are TRBV11-3 and TRBJ1-1; no definite D call. The CDR3 spans 13 residues. V lost 5 bases, J lost 7 bases, and 14 bases lay in between. Germline CDR1 is SGHNT and CDR2 is YENEEA. The CDR3 sequence: CASSPWRVNEAFF. DNA of the CDR3: TGTGCCAGCAGCCCATGGAGGGTGAATGAAGCTTTCTTT.

The genes are TRBV19 and TRBJ2-7; D unresolved. The CDR3 is made up of 12 amino acids. Germline-derived CDR1 and CDR2 are LNHDA and SQIVND (reference sequence). Trimming shortened V by 3 bases and J by 5 bases, and 8 bases separated the two germline ends. The DNA of the CDR3 is TGTGCCAGTAGTATCGTCCCTCACGAGCAGTACTTC. This codes for CASSIVPHEQYF.

This clone is deemed medium-sized. V and J are TRBV6-1 and TRBJ2-7; D is perhaps TRBD2 (6 bases). Germline V gives CDR1 MNHNS, CDR2 SASEGT. This CDR3 is built from 15 residues. Trimming removed 4 bases from V and 5 bases from J, with 18 bases in between. The CDR3 loop is CASSGGLLGEDEQYF. The CDR3 DNA reads as TGTGCCAGCAGTGGCGGACTACTAGGCGAAGACGAGCAGTACTTC.

The rearrangement joins TRBV29-1 to TRBJ1-2, with TRBD1 as a possible D gene (6 bases). The CDR3 spans 13 residues. Trimming took 4 bases from V and 3 from J, leaving 12 bases between them. Germline loops: CDR1 SQVTM, CDR2 ANQGSEA. The DNA for the CDR3 is TGCAGCGTTGGTACAGGGAACGACTATGGCTACACCTTC. Its protein product is CSVGTGNDYGYTF. The full variable domain, completed using reference TRBV29-1 and TRBJ1-2, is SAVISQKPSRDICQRGTSLTIQCQVDSQVTMMFWYRQQPGQSLTLIATANQGSEATYESGFVIDKFPISRPNLTFSTLTVSNMSPEDSSIYLCSVGTGNDYGYTFGSGTRLTVV.

The chain employs TRBV19 and TRBJ1-6; TRBD1 aligns across 7 bases. Germline-derived CDR1 and CDR2 are LNHDA and SQIVND (reference sequence). V lost 9 bases, J lost 7 bases, and 6 bases stayed unmatched. This CDR3 has 13 amino acids. CDR3 sequence: CASTGTANSPLHF. CDR3 nucleotide sequence: TGTGCCAGCACCGGGACAGCCAATTCACCCCTCCACTTT. The whole variable domain, filled in from reference TRBV19 and TRBJ1-6, reads DGGITQSPKYLFRKEGQNVTLSCEQNLNHDAMYWYRQDPGQGLRLIYYSQIVNDFQKGDIAEGYSVSREKKESFPLTVTSAQKNPTAFYLCASTGTANSPLHFGNGTRLTVT.

This clone was observed a handful of times. This chain connects TRBV29-1 to TRBJ1-1, with 8 bases matching TRBD1. The V gene end was trimmed by 3 bases and the J gene end by 10 bases; junction bases not matched to a gene: 7. CDR1 is SQVTM, CDR2 ANQGSEA, per germline. The CDR3 covers 12 residues. Written as DNA, the CDR3 is TGCAGCGTTGAGTGGCAGGGGGCGGGAGCTTTCTTT. Protein: CSVEWQGAGAFF.

V gene TRBV4-1 combines with J gene TRBJ2-7; D possibly corresponds to TRBD2 (6 bases). Germline assignment: CDR1 MGHRA and CDR2 YSYEKL. The CDR3 sequence is 14 residues long. Trimming left V 0 bases short and J 5 bases short, with 11 bases between. CDR3 DNA: TGCGCCAGCAGCCAAGAACCCGGGACTGACGAGCAGTACTTC. It yields the protein CASSQEPGTDEQYF.

The rearrangement uses TRBV2 and TRBJ1-4; D remains ambiguous. Deletions cut 7 bases from V and 7 bases from J, with 13 bases between. Germline loops: CDR1 SNHLY, CDR2 FYNNEI. This CDR3 is built from 13 residues. This CDR3 reads CASIEGNGEKLFF. DNA of the CDR3: TGTGCCAGCATCGAGGGCAACGGTGAAAAACTGTTTTTT.

The table lists this clone with a few counts. CDR3 region: CASSEIRGIRQPQHF. The CDR3 bases are TGTGCCAGCAGTGAGATCAGGGGTATTCGGCAGCCCCAGCATTTT. The chain combines TRBV6-1 with TRBJ1-5, with a tentative D call TRBD1 (6 bases). Germline V gives CDR1 MNHNS, CDR2 SASEGT. V dropped 3 bases and J dropped 7 bases, with 16 bases sitting between them. CDR3 length: 15 residues.

V gene TRBV7-8 combines with J gene TRBJ2-1; D is uncertain. Germline V lookup: CDR1 SGHVS, CDR2 FQNEAQ. V gave up 1 base and J gave up 6 bases, with 4 bases separating them. The CDR3 has 12 amino acids. In DNA, the CDR3 is TGTGCCAGCAGCTTAGACTTCAATGAGCAGTTCTTC. Its translation: CASSLDFNEQFF.

The rearrangement links TRBV4-3 to TRBJ2-3; possible D gene TRBD1, 6 bases. Germline V gives CDR1 LGHNA, CDR2 YSLEER. V was shortened by 0 bases and J by 2 bases, with 12 bases between the two germline ends. CDR3 length: 16 residues. In DNA, the CDR3 is TGCGCCAGCAGCCAAGAGAGGGGGAGTTCCACAGATACGCAGTATTTT. Its protein is CASSQERGSSTDTQYF.

The chain carries TRBV29-1 and TRBJ2-3; 9 bases align to TRBD2. Germline V CDR1 and CDR2: SQVTM, ANQGSEA. This CDR3 spans 15 amino acids. With 1 base clipped from V and 7 bases from J, the junction kept 9 bases outside the gene matches. The CDR3: CSVEGLAGLPYTQYF. The CDR3 DNA sequence: TGCAGCGTTGAAGGCCTAGCGGGGTTGCCGTATACGCAGTATTTT.

The V gene is TRBV2, the J gene TRBJ1-4; possibly TRBD1 for D (5 bases). Per the germline V gene, CDR1 is SNHLY and CDR2 is FYNNEI. The CDR3 is 14 residues long. V lost 3 bases, J lost 7 bases, and 12 bases lay in between. The chain's CDR3 is CASSEGRGAEKLFF. The CDR3, as DNA: TGTGCCAGCAGTGAGGGGCGGGGAGCTGAAAAACTGTTTTTT.

This clone was seen a handful of times. The chain has TRBV28 and TRBJ1-1; no reliable D call. The germline V and J ends were trimmed by 6 bases and 1 base, with 12 bases remaining between them. CDR1 is MDHEN and CDR2 is SYDVKM in the germline V gene. The CDR3 consists of 14 residues. The CDR3 spells CASRPGGTNTEAFF. In DNA form, the CDR3 reads TGTGCCAGCAGGCCCGGAGGCACGAACACTGAAGCTTTCTTT. The whole variable domain, remainder taken from reference TRBV28 and TRBJ1-1, is DVKVTQSSRYLVKRTGEKVFLECVQDMDHENMFWYRQDPGLGLRLIYFSYDVKMKEKGDIPEGYSVSREKKERFSLILESASTNQTSMYLCASRPGGTNTEAFFGQGTRLTVV.

This clone has a handful of counts. The chain joins TRBV19 to TRBJ2-1; TRBD1 matches at 7 bases. CDR1 LNHDA and CDR2 SQIVND come from the germline V gene (reference sequence). The CDR3 has 15 residues. Trimming took 6 bases from V and 1 from J; bases not matched to a gene: 6. The DNA for the CDR3 is TGTGCCAGTAGCAGCACAGGGGCATCCTACAATGAGCAGTTCTTC. Translation gives CASSSTGASYNEQFF.

This clone came up a few times. The genes are TRBV27 and TRBJ1-2; D is ambiguous. The V gene's germline CDR1 is MNHEY and CDR2 SMNVEV (reference sequence). Trimming left V 0 bases short and J 4 bases short, with 9 bases between. CDR3 length: 14 amino acids. Written as DNA, the CDR3 is TGTGCCAGCAGTTTATCGATGGAGGTCTATGGCTACACCTTC. Protein sequence: CASSLSMEVYGYTF.

This chain joins TRBV7-9 and TRBJ1-5; 9 bases line up with TRBD1. The CDR3 runs to 14 residues. CDR1 and CDR2 (germline): SEHNR, FQNEAQ (reference sequence). V shed 5 bases, J shed 7 bases, and the junction held 6 bases outside the gene matches. CDR3 nucleotide sequence: TGTGCCAGCAGCCCACAGGGGGCTGGCCAGCCCCAGCATTTT. Encoded protein: CASSPQGAGQPQHF. Full variable domain (remainder filled in from reference TRBV7-9 and TRBJ1-5): DTGVSQNPRHKITKRGQNVTFRCDPISEHNRLYWYRQTLGQGPEFLTYFQNEAQLEKSRLLSDRFSAERPKGSFSTLEIQRTEQGDSAMYLCASSPQGAGQPQHFGDGTRLSIL.

The rearrangement links TRBV27 to TRBJ2-1, with D tentatively TRBD2 (6 bases). The germline V gene encodes CDR1 MNHEY and CDR2 SMNVEV (reference sequence). The CDR3 totals 13 residues. V lost 5 bases, J lost 6 bases, and 11 bases lay in between. In nucleotides, the CDR3 is TGTGCCAGCAGTCTGGGACTTTTCAATGAGCAGTTCTTC. As protein: CASSLGLFNEQFF.